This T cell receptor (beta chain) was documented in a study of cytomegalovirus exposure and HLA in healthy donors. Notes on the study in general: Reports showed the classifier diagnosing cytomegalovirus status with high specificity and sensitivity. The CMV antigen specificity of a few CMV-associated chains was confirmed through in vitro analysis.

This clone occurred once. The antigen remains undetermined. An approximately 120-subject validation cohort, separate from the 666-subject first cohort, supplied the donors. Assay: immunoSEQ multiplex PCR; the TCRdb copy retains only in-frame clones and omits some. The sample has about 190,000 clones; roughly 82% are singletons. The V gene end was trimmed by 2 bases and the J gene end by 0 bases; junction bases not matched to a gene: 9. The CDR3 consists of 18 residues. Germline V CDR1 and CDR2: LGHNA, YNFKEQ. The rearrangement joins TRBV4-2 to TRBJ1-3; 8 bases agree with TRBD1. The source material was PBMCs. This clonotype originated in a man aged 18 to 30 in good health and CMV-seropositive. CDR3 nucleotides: TGTGCCAGCAGCCAATACCAAGGACAGGGCGTCTCTGGAAACACCATATATTTT. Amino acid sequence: CASSQYQGQGVSGNTIYF.